The present entry profiles one T cell receptor beta chain with its context. Its antigen is currently unknown. Trimming removed 1 base at V and 4 bases at J, with 8 bases between. Germline V gene data show CDR1 as MGHRA and CDR2 as YSYEKL. The CDR3 loop spans 13 amino acids. This record belongs to a study of cytomegalovirus exposure and HLA in healthy donors. Each donor's status was that of a healthy bone marrow donor. 13 Jbeta primers and 60 Vbeta primers were used for the PCR. The assay was immunoSEQ multiplex PCR, and TCRdb's table has in-frame clones only and misses some. The table records roughly 120,000 clones, more than 70% of them present only once. General study findings and limits: Compared with the approximately 680-donor mean, an Asian-associated ancestry cluster reportedly had fewer N-insertions, according to a later analysis. Several of the most significant clusters appeared linked to common viral pathogens, based on a later analysis. The authors assumed roughly uniform sequencing depth across donors for presence/absence analyses.

The TCR originated in a human donor in good health. This chain connects TRBV4-1 to TRBJ2-7; D ambiguous. Sequencing was carried out using PBMCs. CDR3 in DNA: TGCGCCAGCAGCCAAGGTGGCAGTTACGAGCAGTACTTC. It codes for CASSQGGSYEQYF.